The sequence of this TCR beta chain was determined in a study of cytomegalovirus exposure and HLA in healthy donors (dated 2017 in TCRdb). For the study in its entirety: An earlier analysis of some 600 of the donors reported 276 Gb of sequence data and 95 million to 130 million unique TCR beta sequences obtained from approximately 180 million T cells. Rather than using new phenotypic data, the later analysis identified candidate immune exposures from TCR beta sequences and from how often those sequences occurred across donors. Roughly 310 gigabases of sequencing data and 70 million to 100 million unique TCR sequences were included in an early release covering roughly 600 HLA-typed donors. The T cell repertoires of 670 or so subjects were profiled by immunosequencing and related to cytomegalovirus serostatus. Because of strong linkage in the cohort, roughly five DR-DQ haplotypes were treated as single units for association and clustering. Donor age, sex, ethnicity and CMV serostatus were collected together with the repertoire data. A later analysis re-analyzed previously published TCR beta repertoires from 550 to 700 donors and added high-resolution HLA genotyping to study TCR occurrence patterns. On average, roughly 250,000 unique TCR beta nucleotide sequences were sequenced per donor among 398 genotyped donors of the cohort, with roughly a sixth of those sequences being non-productive. In an earlier analysis of about 590 of the donors, high-throughput TCR beta sequencing was used to judge whether each TCR beta V gene segment behaved as functional or pseudogenic. The number of typed donors differed by locus: roughly 620-640 for A, B, C, DRB1 and DQB1; 500 to 550 for DQA1; roughly 600 for DPA1; and roughly 450 for DPB1. Besides the first cohort of around 700 subjects, a separate validation cohort made up of about 120 different subjects was used. HLA typing included class I and class II loci at four-digit resolution. Of the roughly 400 genotyped donors, roughly 80% fell in the genetic ancestry cluster associated with self-reported Caucasian donors. To predict cytomegalovirus infection status, the study brought together high-throughput TCR immunosequencing, statistical association of individual TCRs with disease status, and machine learning. Genome-wide SNP genotypes for about 60% of the roughly 670 donors were used in a later genetic analysis, which treated that subset as a discovery cohort. The aim of the study was to test whether cataloging public T cell receptors could identify signatures of past pathogen exposure. All discovery cohort repertoires had been generated using a single sequencing platform.

In total, roughly 670 healthy bone marrow donors made up the cohort. At the time of sampling, every cohort member was nominally healthy, though immune exposures that went unrecorded were likely present. The donor tested CMV seropositive and was one of the 289 seropositive cohort members. A peripheral blood sample was collected from each donor, and TCR beta sequencing was performed on peripheral blood mononuclear cells. Genomic DNA was extracted from the blood cell samples with the Qiagen DNeasy Blood Extraction Kit. V ends up 6 bases short and J 3 bases short, with an unmatched junction base count of 10. From its cysteine to its phenylalanine, the CDR3 spans 15 amino acids. The only DNA kept is the CDR3, 45 bases in frame from the first base. The germline V gene specifies MNHNS as CDR1 and SASEGT as CDR2. Libraries were built with the immunoSEQ multiplex PCR assay. A mixture of 60 forward primers for TCR Vbeta segments and 13 reverse primers for TCR Jbeta segments was used in the multiplex PCR. Amplification of the CDR3 region of rearranged TCR beta genes was performed with a multiplex PCR assay on genomic DNA. The Illumina HiSeq System was used to sequence the amplified TCR beta libraries as 87-base-pair reads. As for how the authors treated the data: A later analysis tallied 75 million to 85 million unique TCR beta chains across the 666 repertoires, and around 10 million of those chains were shared by two or more donors. Raw reads were error-corrected and collapsed into unique sequences with a nearest-neighbor algorithm that merged closely related sequences to remove PCR and sequencing errors. Alignment of CDR3 sequences to IMGT reference sequences was used to assign V, D and J gene segments. Each retained sequence needed at least a six-nucleotide match to both a V gene segment and a J gene segment. A rearrangement was called productive if the CDR3 had no stop codons and remained in frame with V and J, and every other rearrangement was called non-productive. Following IMGT convention, CDR3 was defined as the stretch from the second conserved V-encoded cysteine to the conserved J-encoded phenylalanine. The earlier analysis of roughly 590 of the donors excluded any sequence lacking an unambiguous match to a single V gene segment. An earlier analysis of a few hundred of the donors called V segments functional above 56.7% productive rearrangements and segregating when the between-donor standard deviation exceeded 5%. A statistical classification framework was developed to diagnose cytomegalovirus status using the catalog of TCR beta chain sequences. V and J gene assignment, in a later analysis, came from comparing TCR nucleotide sequences with IMGT/GENE-DB human TR gene sequences. In a later analysis, CDR3 sequences and most-parsimonious VDJ recombination scenarios were assigned using the TCRdist pipeline. In a later analysis, each TCR beta chain was defined by its CDR3 amino acid sequence together with its V-gene family, and reads without a unique V-gene family were excluded. In a later analysis, nearly 600 highly shared, low-generation-probability nucleotide sequences were removed to address suspected cross-contamination and a sequencing artifact. In a later analysis, a clonal expansion index for each public chain was calculated from normalized within-repertoire ranks of inferred template counts. In a later analysis, generation probabilities were computed with a VDJ recombination model fitted to out-of-frame rearrangements, and the resulting probabilities were checked against IGoR. In a later analysis, hypergeometric tests were used to score TCR-TCR, TCR-HLA and TCR-CMV co-occurrence, with a repertoire-size bias correction applied to TCR pairs. False discovery rates were estimated in a later analysis by permuting HLA or CMV assignments 20 times. In a later analysis, co-occurring TCRs were grouped with DBSCAN, and TCRdist sequence similarity was added when clustering was performed within HLA-allele-positive subsets. For co-occurrence clustering, repertoires with fewer than 30,000 or more than 120,000 public chains were excluded, along with 5 or 6 repertoires with anomalous nucleotide sharing. TCRdb stores this immuneACCESS table with in-frame sequences only. Part of the clones is absent; in the studies checked, under half of the shortfall reflects unresolved V genes, and no reason is known for the rest. V and J calls and clone size are given by that table; D and trimming were obtained from the DNA. Counted in this sample were 200,000 to 300,000 clones; approximately 81% of them appeared once. In total, the top ten clones hold 7% to 9% of the sample.

Beyond this particular receptor, the publication reports: In a later analysis, the rate of TCR association differed among HLA loci, with DRB1 alleles having the most associated TCRs and HLA-C alleles having the fewest. In the study, about 150 TCR beta chains were listed as associated with cytomegalovirus. Because counts were too low, roughly 16 rarely observed V segments, including chromosome 9 orphons, were excluded from the earlier analysis of 587 of the donors. In an earlier analysis of some 500 of the donors, most TCR beta V segments appeared in productive rearrangements about 87% or about 30% of the time, broadly matching IMGT annotations. In a later analysis, HLA-associated TCR beta chains were found to be more clonally expanded and to have lower generation probabilities than equally common non-associated chains. A later analysis reported that several top co-occurrence clusters appeared linked to parvovirus B19, influenza, CMV and Epstein-Barr virus. For the cohort, immune exposure information was limited to CMV serostatus. Some IMGT-functional V segments, including TRBV6-2 and TRBV6-3, could not be distinguished by the 87-base-pair reads and were therefore excluded. The sequencing pipeline was judged likely to have produced a cluster of highly shared sequence variants as a technical artifact. A later analysis associated about 16,000 TCR beta sequences with specific HLA alleles at a false discovery rate of 0.05. Linkage disequilibrium might explain the correlated functional status among segregating V segments, but an unknown experimental factor could not be ruled out. This cohort had only TCR beta chains sequenced, and the lack of alpha or paired-chain data limited which features could be detected. A further reported finding was that TCR beta sequences accurately predicted the HLA-A and HLA-B alleles for most subjects in the first cohort. According to a later genetic analysis, donors in an Asian-associated ancestry cluster had fewer N-insertions in productive TCRs than the approximately 700-donor mean. Across donors, most TCR sequences were observed very rarely, whereas some public TCRs were present in many individuals. Presence/absence analyses assumed roughly uniform sequencing depth across donors, an assumption that may not hold. HLA typing was unavailable for some donors at each locus, so association tests used only the typed subset. In vitro tests confirmed that a few of the cytomegalovirus-associated TCR beta chains recognize cytomegalovirus antigens. Strong co-occurrence of HLA alleles, especially DR and DQ, made assigning TCR associations to individual alleles difficult. A later genetic analysis associated a missense DCLRE1C variant with V-gene and J-gene trimming of TCR beta chains, and an independent cohort replicated the association. Most CMV-associated TCR beta chains appeared to be HLA-restricted in a later analysis, and the HLA associations seemed to be driven largely by CMV exposure. Cytomegalovirus status was reported to be diagnosed by the classifier with high specificity and sensitivity in both the original and validation cohorts. It was suggested by the authors that the approach could potentially be generalized to other disease states and immunological phenotypes.

On this clone: This clone's antigen is unknown. Per-nucleotide qualities are absent, and no much larger clonotype sits a single base away.

The rearranged segments are TRBV6-1 and TRBJ2-7; 8 bases in the junction line up with TRBD1. The sample was PBMCs. This sequence originates from a woman aged 55-70 years in good health and CMV-seropositive. The nucleotide sequence reads as follows: TGTGCCAGCAGCCTAGGGGGGACAGGTGACTACGAGCAGTACTTC. It codes for CASSLGGTGDYEQYF.